This T cell receptor (beta chain) stems from a study of blood T cells in healthy people across ages. The germline gives CDR1 MNHNS, CDR2 SASEGT. V dropped 6 bases and J dropped 1 base, with 9 bases sitting between them. The CDR3 runs to 14 residues. Combining a sample-barcoded 5' primer with a J-beta primer mix, a second PCR ran for roughly 7 to 11 cycles. Each CDR3 protein gets one entry after TCRdb re-called the 5' RACE reads with MiXCR. This table holds over 1,300,000 distinct CDR3 sequences, approximately 63% found once. The clonotype comes from a man aged 18 to 30 in good health. The chain couples TRBV6-1 to TRBJ2-2; D might be TRBD1 (5 bases). What was sequenced was blood. The chain's CDR3 is CASRPQGNTGELFF. CDR3 coding DNA: TGTGCCAGCAGACCCCAGGGGAACACCGGGGAGCTGTTTTTT.